This T cell receptor (beta chain) was recovered during a study of T-cell reconstitution after alpha-beta-depleted transplantation in children. Study findings and constraints: Fresh T-cell production supplied most of the T-cell counts and diversity seen one year after transplant.

Germline lookup yields CDR1 SGDLS and CDR2 YYNGEE. Trimming removed 0 bases from V and 4 bases from J, with 14 bases in between. The CDR3 runs to 16 residues. TCRbeta library construction was performed incorporating unique molecular identifiers. TCRdb re-derived calls from the PCR reads in MiXCR, one entry per CDR3 protein. The sample contains 700,000 to 950,000 distinct CDR3 sequences, under 20% of which appear only once. This clonotype appeared a few times. Its antigen is not identified. The chain combines TRBV9 with TRBJ2-1, with D tentatively TRBD1 (5 bases). Source: PBMCs, mostly from graft donor cells, taken 360 days after TCRalphabeta/CD19-depleted stem cell transplant. The clonotype originates from a male patient under 18 who had a stem cell transplant for acute lymphoblastic leukemia, so the T cells may come from the graft donor. The CDR3 bases are TGTGCCAGCAGCGTAGAGGGGCTAGTTACTTACAATGAGCAGTTCTTC. This encodes CASSVEGLVTYNEQFF.